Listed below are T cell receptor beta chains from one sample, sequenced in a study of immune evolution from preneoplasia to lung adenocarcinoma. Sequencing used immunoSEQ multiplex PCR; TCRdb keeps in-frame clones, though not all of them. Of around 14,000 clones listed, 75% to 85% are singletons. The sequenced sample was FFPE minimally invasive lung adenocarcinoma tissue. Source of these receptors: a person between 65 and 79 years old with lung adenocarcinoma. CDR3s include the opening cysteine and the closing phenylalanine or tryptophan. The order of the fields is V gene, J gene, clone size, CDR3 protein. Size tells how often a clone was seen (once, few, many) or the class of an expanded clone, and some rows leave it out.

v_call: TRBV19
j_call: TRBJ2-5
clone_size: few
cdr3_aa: CASSRSAEETQYF

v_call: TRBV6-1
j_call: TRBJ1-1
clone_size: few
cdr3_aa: CASTGQGNTEAFF

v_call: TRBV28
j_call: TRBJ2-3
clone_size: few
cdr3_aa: CASTSGGRDTQYF

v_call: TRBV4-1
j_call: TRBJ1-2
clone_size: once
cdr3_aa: CASSQGVWYGYTF

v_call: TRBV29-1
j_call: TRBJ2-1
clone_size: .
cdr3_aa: CSAGLAGSTEQFF

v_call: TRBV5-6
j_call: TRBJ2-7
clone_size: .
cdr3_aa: CASSFIQGHEQYF

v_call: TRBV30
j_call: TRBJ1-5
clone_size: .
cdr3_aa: CAWSAIDGNQPQHF

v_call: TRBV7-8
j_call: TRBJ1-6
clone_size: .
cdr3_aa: CASSYYAGNNSPLHF

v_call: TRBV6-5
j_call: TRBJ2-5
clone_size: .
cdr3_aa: CASTTYEGETQYF

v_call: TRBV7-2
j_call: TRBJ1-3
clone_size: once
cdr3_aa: CASGGYNSGNTIYF

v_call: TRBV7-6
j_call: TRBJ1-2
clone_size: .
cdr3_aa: CASSLDSYGYTF

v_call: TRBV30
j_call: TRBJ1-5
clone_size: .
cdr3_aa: CAWSVSGQGRDQPQHF

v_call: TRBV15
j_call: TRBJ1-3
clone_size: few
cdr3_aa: CATRAGTGGSGNTIYF

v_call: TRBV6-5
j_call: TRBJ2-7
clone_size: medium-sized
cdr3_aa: CATQDARTGGEQYF

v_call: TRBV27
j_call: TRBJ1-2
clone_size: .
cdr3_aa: CASTTMGAGGYGYTF

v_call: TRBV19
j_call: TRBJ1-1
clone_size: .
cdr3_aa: CASSIGADTEAFF

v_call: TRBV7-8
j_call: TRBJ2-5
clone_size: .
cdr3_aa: CASSSVLQGSGETQYF

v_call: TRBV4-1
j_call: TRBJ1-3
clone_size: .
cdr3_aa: CASSQDPDRRGNTIYF

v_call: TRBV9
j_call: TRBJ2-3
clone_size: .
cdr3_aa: CASSSSLGPRTDTQYF

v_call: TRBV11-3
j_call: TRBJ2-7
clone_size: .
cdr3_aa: CASGAQGGNEQYF

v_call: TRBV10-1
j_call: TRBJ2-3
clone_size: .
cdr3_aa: CASSGDSTDTQYF

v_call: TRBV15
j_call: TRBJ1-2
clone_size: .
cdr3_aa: CATSRETSYGYTF

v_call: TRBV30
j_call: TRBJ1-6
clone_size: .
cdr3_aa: CAWSQSAGQGHNSPLHF

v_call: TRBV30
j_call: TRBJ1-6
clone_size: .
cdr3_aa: CAWSVRKVLSSYNSPLHF

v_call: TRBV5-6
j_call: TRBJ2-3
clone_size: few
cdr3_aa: CASSLGPRSTDTQYF

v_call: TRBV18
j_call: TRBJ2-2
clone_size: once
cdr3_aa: CASSPKQGTATGELFF

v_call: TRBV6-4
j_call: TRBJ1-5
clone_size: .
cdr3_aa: CASSDDWGREHSNQPQHF

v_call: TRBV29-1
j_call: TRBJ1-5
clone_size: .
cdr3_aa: CSVVQGGGNQPQHF

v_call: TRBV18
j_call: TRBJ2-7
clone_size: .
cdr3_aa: CASSPPAGGPGEQYF

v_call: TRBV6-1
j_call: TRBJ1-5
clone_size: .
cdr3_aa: CASSEVTELRQPQHF

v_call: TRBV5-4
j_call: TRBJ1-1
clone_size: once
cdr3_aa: CASSEDRVNTEAFF

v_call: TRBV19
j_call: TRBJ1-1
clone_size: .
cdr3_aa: CASSTRTGGSYTEAFF

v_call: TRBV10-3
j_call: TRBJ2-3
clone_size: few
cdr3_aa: CAISEPQGSTDTQYF

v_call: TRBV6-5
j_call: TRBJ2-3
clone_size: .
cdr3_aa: CASSRLAGGDTQYF

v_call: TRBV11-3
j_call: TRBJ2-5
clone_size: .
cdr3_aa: CASSPQETQYF

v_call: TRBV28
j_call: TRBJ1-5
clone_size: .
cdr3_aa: CASSDIPSNGNQPQHF

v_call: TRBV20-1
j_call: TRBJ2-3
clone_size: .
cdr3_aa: CSTLAGDTQYF

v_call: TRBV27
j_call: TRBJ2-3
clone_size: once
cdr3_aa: CASSLARYTDTQYF

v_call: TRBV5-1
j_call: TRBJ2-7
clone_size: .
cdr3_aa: CASSSGYEQYF

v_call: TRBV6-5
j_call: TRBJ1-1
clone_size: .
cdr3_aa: CASSYSYRRTTEAFF

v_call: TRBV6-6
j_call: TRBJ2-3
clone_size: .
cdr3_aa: CASSYSLAGGSDTQYF